The entry that follows covers one TCR beta chain sequence. TCRdb's copy holds only in-frame clones and misses some; the assay was immunoSEQ multiplex PCR. The data contain approximately 73,000 clones, roughly 80% of them singletons. V lost 2 bases to trimming and J lost 5 bases, with 19 bases between them. The CDR3 is made up of 17 amino acids. CDR1 and CDR2 from the germline V gene are SGHNT and YENEEA. The data originate from a study of T cell responses to AZD1222 COVID-19 vaccine. The specimen comprised peripheral blood, sampled on day 0 of AZD1222 vaccination. The clonotype comes from an adult in good health. The chain employs TRBV11-3 and TRBJ2-1, with D possibly called TRBD1 or TRBD2 (5 bases each). The CDR3 is CASSLSGGASINNEQFF. As DNA, the CDR3 is TGTGCCAGCAGCTTATCTGGGGGAGCGAGTATAAACAATGAGCAGTTCTTC.